The TCR beta chain described here comes from a study of CD8+ T cells in alopecia areata. About the study: Treated patients swallowed 5 to 10 mg of oral tofacitinib twice daily. Study-wide results and limits: Sequencing of scalp samples also includes resident alphabeta T cells from normal skin.

This clone has only a few counts. Its antigen is not identified. RNA extraction was followed by reverse transcription into cDNA, which acted as the sequencing template. Profiled with immunoSEQ multiplex PCR; TCRdb holds only in-frame clones, not every one. The sample yields over 100,000 clones, approximately 48% seen once. Germline V gene lookup returns CDR1 PRHDT and CDR2 FYEKMQ (reference sequence). The CDR3 spans 13 residues. Trimming shortened V by 1 base and J by 5 bases, and 8 bases separated the two germline ends. Sequencing used CD8+ T cells sorted from blood, obtained at week 0. The chain couples TRBV13 to TRBJ2-5, with no clear D. The receptor's source is a human donor with alopecia areata. CDR3 sequence (DNA): TGTGCCAGCAGCTTAGTTCCCCGTGAGACCCAGTACTTC. Translation gives CASSLVPRETQYF. The variable domain in full, with the rest retrieved from reference TRBV13 and TRBJ2-5, is AAGVIQSPRHLIKEKRETATLKCYPIPRHDTVYWYQQGPGQDPQFLISFYEKMQSDKGSIPDRFSAQQFSDYHSELNMSSLELGDSALYFCASSLVPRETQYFGPGTRLLVL.